One and the same sample provided the 21 T cell receptor beta chains below, sequenced in a study of T cells expressing NK-cell markers. TCRdb reprocessed the 5' RACE reads, keeping one entry per CDR3 protein, no DNA. This repertoire includes a few hundred thousand distinct CDR3 sequences. The sequenced material came from blood T cells: a sorted CD56 or NKG2C T cell subset, CD4+ or CD8+ T cells, or bulk PBMC T cells (not recorded which). Every receptor here comes from a man aged 18-69 years in good health.

V usage is TRBV14 and J usage is TRBJ2-7; as DNA is missing, the TRBD1 call by TCRdb cannot be tested. Germline V gene sequence: CDR1 SGHDN, CDR2 FVKESK. This CDR3 region has 15 residues. Here the CDR3 reads CASSLPGRVSYEQYF. Filled out from reference TRBV14 and TRBJ2-7, the complete variable domain reads EAGVTQFPSHSVIEKGQTVTLRCDPISGHDNLYWYRRVMGKEIKFLLHFVKESKQDESGMPNNRFLAERTGGTYSTLKVQPAELEDSGVYFCASSLPGRVSYEQYFGPGTRLTVT.

This rearrangement joins TRBV21-1 to TRBJ1-6; TCRdb picks TRBD1, but there is no DNA to check that call. TRBV21-1 is listed as a pseudogene. This CDR3 region has 14 residues. CDR3 in amino acids: CASRREGGDSPLHF.

This chain uses TRBV7-8 with TRBJ1-5; TCRdb proposes TRBD1, but this gene call is untestable without DNA. CDR1 and CDR2 (germline): SGHVS, FQNEAQ. CDR3 length: 13 amino acids. CDR3 in amino acids: CASSYGRDQPQHF. Combining the CDR3 with reference TRBV7-8 and TRBJ1-5 gives the whole variable domain GAGVSQSPRYKVAKRGQDVALRCDPISGHVSLFWYQQALGQGPEFLTYFQNEAQLDKSGLPSDRFFAERPEGSVSTLKIQRTQQEDSAVYLCASSYGRDQPQHFGDGTRLSIL.

This chain links TRBV20-1 with TRBJ2-3; with no DNA, the TCRdb D assignment of TRBD2 cannot be verified. CDR1 is DFQATT and CDR2 is SNEGSKA in the germline V gene (reference sequence). The CDR3 sequence is 14 residues long. CDR3 region: CSARGTRPLDTQYF.

CDR3 amino acids: CASSPDFPHEQYF. The chain combines TRBV7-9 with TRBJ2-7. Germline V CDR1 and CDR2: SEHNR, FQNEAQ (reference sequence). The length of the CDR3 is 13 residues.

The rearrangement links TRBV5-1 to TRBJ2-2; without DNA, the TCRdb call of TRBD2 cannot be checked. CDR1 SGHRS and CDR2 YFSETQ come from the germline V gene. This CDR3 is 17 amino acids long. The CDR3 loop is CASSFLLAGVNTGELFF.

The V gene is TRBV2, the J gene TRBJ2-2; the TCRdb call, TRBD1, lacks DNA for checking. Germline CDR1 SNHLY, CDR2 FYNNEI. The CDR3 spans 16 residues. CDR3 residues: CASSDLRGRMAGELFF.

The chain uses TRBV2 and TRBJ1-5; TCRdb picks TRBD1, but there is no DNA to check that call. Germline V gene sequence: CDR1 SNHLY, CDR2 FYNNEI. The CDR3 spans 14 residues. The CDR3 sequence: CASVGQGSNQPQHF.

V is TRBV27 and J is TRBJ2-2; TCRdb's assignment of TRBD2 cannot be checked, as there is no DNA. This CDR3 comprises 15 residues. In germline, CDR1 is MNHEY, CDR2 SMNVEV (reference sequence). This CDR3 reads CASTGLAGGLGELFF.

This chain joins TRBV6-5 and TRBJ2-1; TCRdb's D gene call, TRBD1, goes unchecked for lack of DNA. Germline values: CDR1 MNHEY, CDR2 SVGAGI. The CDR3 is 19 residues long. Here the CDR3 reads CASSYARPGQGALNNEQFF.

The V call is TRBV3-1, the J call TRBJ2-7; TCRdb's D call of TRBD2 is untestable without DNA. This CDR3 is built from 16 residues. Germline V CDR1 and CDR2: LGHDT, YNNKEL (reference sequence). The CDR3 loop reads CASSPFPSGGPYEQYF.

The gene calls are TRBV6-1 and TRBJ2-2; TCRdb names TRBD2, which stays unverified in the absence of DNA. Germline CDR1 MNHNS, CDR2 SASEGT. This CDR3 is 17 amino acids long. The CDR3 protein is CASSRTSGVTNTGELFF.

The rearrangement uses TRBV7-9 and TRBJ1-3; TCRdb calls TRBD1, which cannot be checked without DNA. There are 14 residues in the CDR3. From germline, CDR1 is SEHNR and CDR2 FQNEAQ (reference sequence). CDR3 residues: CASNLGQGGNTIYF.

This sequence joins TRBV18 and TRBJ2-4; absent DNA, TCRdb's TRBD2 call cannot be checked. Germline values: CDR1 KGHSH, CDR2 LQKENI. CDR3 length: 15 amino acids. CDR3 in amino acids: CASSPPGTAANIQYF.

V usage is TRBV20-1 and J usage is TRBJ1-1. The CDR3 extends over 15 amino acids. CDR1 and CDR2 (germline): DFQATT, SNEGSKA (reference sequence). This CDR3 is CSARSEAGRSTEAFF.

The chain combines TRBV10-3 with TRBJ2-2; TCRdb's assignment of TRBD2 cannot be checked, as there is no DNA. Germline V gives CDR1 ENHRY, CDR2 SYGVKD. This CDR3 spans 14 amino acids. The CDR3: CAISALAPNGELFF.

The chain links TRBV7-3 to TRBJ2-4. The CDR3 is 15 residues long. Germline V CDR1 and CDR2: SGHTA, FQGTGA. CDR3 sequence reads: CASSRTNVWVDIQYF.

V and J are TRBV5-4 and TRBJ2-5; TCRdb lists TRBD2, though no DNA is available to test this call. The V gene's germline CDR1 is SGHNT and CDR2 YYREEE (reference sequence). The CDR3 extends over 14 amino acids. The CDR3 spells CASSPPERGEAQYF.

The J gene is TRBJ1-1, the V gene TRBV12-3 or TRBV12-4; TCRdb indicates TRBD1, and absent DNA this call remains unverified. The CDR3 is 15 residues long. CDR3 sequence: CASSRTGIPNTEAFF.

V gene TRBV28 combines with J gene TRBJ2-4; the D call from TCRdb, TRBD1, cannot be confirmed without DNA. The CDR3 extends over 12 amino acids. CDR1 is MDHEN, CDR2 SYDVKM, per germline. The CDR3 reads CASSLGQSIQYF.

This sequence joins TRBV5-1 and TRBJ2-6. This CDR3 has 15 residues. CDR1 and CDR2 (germline): SGHRS, YFSETQ. The CDR3 spells CASSLPGSGANVLTF.